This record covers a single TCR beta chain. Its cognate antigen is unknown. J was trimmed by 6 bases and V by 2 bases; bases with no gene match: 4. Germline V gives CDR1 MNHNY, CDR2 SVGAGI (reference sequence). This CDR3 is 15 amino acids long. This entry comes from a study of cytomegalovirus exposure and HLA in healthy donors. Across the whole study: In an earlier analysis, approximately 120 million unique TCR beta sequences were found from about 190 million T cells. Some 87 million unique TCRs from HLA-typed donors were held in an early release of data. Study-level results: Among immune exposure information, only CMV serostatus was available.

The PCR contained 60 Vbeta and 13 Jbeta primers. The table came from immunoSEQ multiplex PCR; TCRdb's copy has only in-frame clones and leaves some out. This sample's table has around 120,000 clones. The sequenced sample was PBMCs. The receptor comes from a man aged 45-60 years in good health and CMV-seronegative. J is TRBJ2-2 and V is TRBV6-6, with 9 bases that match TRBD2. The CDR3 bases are TGTGCCAGCAGTTACCCGGGGACTAGCTCCGGGGAGCTGTTTTTT. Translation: CASSYPGTSSGELFF.